The rows below give T cell receptor beta chains drawn from one sample of a study of CD8 T cells in Susac syndrome. TCRdb processed the immunoSEQ multiplex PCR reads anew with MiXCR; each CDR3 protein has one entry. The sample records 250,000 to 300,000 distinct CDR3 sequences, about nine tenths being singletons. Sample: CD8+ T cells from PBMCs. Receptors were obtained from a human donor with multiple sclerosis. CDR3s include the opening cysteine and the closing phenylalanine or tryptophan. The order of the fields is D gene, clone size, J gene, V gene, CDR3 DNA, CDR3 protein. The D gene is left open where the match is weak. Clone size appears in some rows only: once, few, many, or a class for an expanded clone.

d_gene: TRBD1; abundance: -; j_gene: TRBJ2-7; v_gene: TRBV6-5; CDR3nt: TGTGCCAGCAGTATGGACAGGCGAGAGCAGTACTTC; CDR3aa: CASSMDRREQYF
d_gene: TRBD2; abundance: -; j_gene: TRBJ2-5; v_gene: TRBV28; CDR3nt: TGTGCCAGCAGTGATCGGACGGGGGGGGAGACCCAGTACTTC; CDR3aa: CASSDRTGGETQYF
d_gene: -; abundance: -; j_gene: TRBJ1-1; v_gene: TRBV3-1; CDR3nt: TGTGCCAGCAGCCAAGATGAGGCAGAGAACACTGAAGCTTTCTTT; CDR3aa: CASSQDEAENTEAFF
d_gene: TRBD1; abundance: -; j_gene: TRBJ2-7; v_gene: TRBV28; CDR3nt: TGTGCCAGCAGCCGAGGCCGGGACAGACTCTACGAGCAGTACTTC; CDR3aa: CASSRGRDRLYEQYF
d_gene: -; abundance: -; j_gene: TRBJ2-7; v_gene: TRBV12-3/TRBV12-4; CDR3nt: TGTGCCAGCAGTCGCGCTACGGGATCCCTCTACGAGCAGTACTTC; CDR3aa: CASSRATGSLYEQYF
d_gene: -; abundance: -; j_gene: TRBJ2-2; v_gene: TRBV9; CDR3nt: TGTGCCAGCGGGCAGGGGTCATCCACCGGGGAGCTGTTTTTT; CDR3aa: CASGQGSSTGELFF
d_gene: -; abundance: -; j_gene: TRBJ1-4; v_gene: TRBV27; CDR3nt: TGTGCCAGCAGTTTATTGGGAGGGGGTGAAAAACTGTTTTTT; CDR3aa: CASSLLGGGEKLFF
d_gene: TRBD2; abundance: -; j_gene: TRBJ2-1; v_gene: TRBV20-1; CDR3nt: TGCAGTGCTAGAGACACCGGGGGGATCTACAATGAGCAGTTCTTC; CDR3aa: CSARDTGGIYNEQFF
d_gene: TRBD2; abundance: -; j_gene: TRBJ2-3; v_gene: TRBV28; CDR3nt: TGTGCCAGCAGGGATAGCGGGGGGTGGGGGACAGATACGCAGTATTTT; CDR3aa: CASRDSGGWGTDTQYF
d_gene: TRBD2; abundance: once; j_gene: TRBJ2-3; v_gene: TRBV10-3; CDR3nt: TGTGCCATCAGTACTGGGACTAGCGGGGGGGCCGTAAATACGCAGTATTTT; CDR3aa: CAISTGTSGGAVNTQYF
d_gene: TRBD2; abundance: -; j_gene: TRBJ2-1; v_gene: TRBV20-1; CDR3nt: TGCAGTGCTAGAGAGGCGGGGGGCTCCTACAATGAGCAGTTCTTC; CDR3aa: CSAREAGGSYNEQFF
d_gene: -; abundance: -; j_gene: TRBJ2-7; v_gene: TRBV7-9; CDR3nt: TGTGCCAGCAGCCCAGGGGGACTCGACTTCTCCTACGAGCAGTACTTC; CDR3aa: CASSPGGLDFSYEQYF
d_gene: -; abundance: -; j_gene: TRBJ2-1; v_gene: TRBV7-9; CDR3nt: TGTGCCAGCAGCCCAGCGTGGACAGCCAGTCTCAATGAGCAGTTCTTC; CDR3aa: CASSPAWTASLNEQFF
d_gene: TRBD1; abundance: -; j_gene: TRBJ2-2; v_gene: TRBV30; CDR3nt: TGTGCCTGGAGTGCGGGACAGGGAGTCGTCACCGGGGAGCTGTTTTTT; CDR3aa: CAWSAGQGVVTGELFF
d_gene: TRBD1; abundance: -; j_gene: TRBJ2-3; v_gene: TRBV5-6; CDR3nt: TGTGCCAGCAGCACAGGGGGGATCACAGATACGCAGTATTTT; CDR3aa: CASSTGGITDTQYF
d_gene: -; abundance: -; j_gene: TRBJ2-7; v_gene: TRBV20-1; CDR3nt: TGCAGTGCTAGGTGGCAGGCAGACCACGAGCAGTACTTC; CDR3aa: CSARWQADHEQYF
d_gene: -; abundance: -; j_gene: TRBJ2-5; v_gene: TRBV27; CDR3nt: TGTGCCAGCAGTCTTGGGGGCATGGCCGGGAAACAAGAGACCCAGTACTTC; CDR3aa: CASSLGGMAGKQETQYF
d_gene: -; abundance: -; j_gene: TRBJ2-1; v_gene: TRBV9; CDR3nt: TGTGCCAGCAGTGATGACCCAAGCTCCTACAATGAGCAGTTCTTC; CDR3aa: CASSDDPSSYNEQFF
d_gene: TRBD2; abundance: -; j_gene: TRBJ2-1; v_gene: TRBV7-9; CDR3nt: TGTGCCAGCAGCTCTCCCACTCCACTAGCGGGAGGGAATGAGCAGTTCTTC; CDR3aa: CASSSPTPLAGGNEQFF
d_gene: -; abundance: -; j_gene: TRBJ2-7; v_gene: TRBV28; CDR3nt: TGTGCCAGCAGCGCGGGCACTAGAGATTCCTACGAGCAGTACTTC; CDR3aa: CASSAGTRDSYEQYF
d_gene: -; abundance: -; j_gene: TRBJ1-1; v_gene: TRBV27; CDR3nt: TGTGCCAGCAGTTACCAGGGCGCTGAAGCTTTCTTT; CDR3aa: CASSYQGAEAFF
d_gene: -; abundance: -; j_gene: TRBJ2-3; v_gene: TRBV23-1; CDR3nt: TGCGCCAGCAGTCAATCTCAGGGGCCCTGCACAGATACGCAGTATTTT; CDR3aa: CASSQSQGPCTDTQYF
d_gene: -; abundance: -; j_gene: TRBJ1-1; v_gene: TRBV30; CDR3nt: TGTGCCTGGAGTGCCTTTACAGGGAACACTGAAGCTTTCTTT; CDR3aa: CAWSAFTGNTEAFF
d_gene: TRBD2; abundance: -; j_gene: TRBJ2-7; v_gene: TRBV11-2; CDR3nt: TGTGCCAGCAGCTTTAGTGTTCCGGCGGGGGGGTACGAGCAGTACTTC; CDR3aa: CASSFSVPAGGYEQYF
d_gene: -; abundance: -; j_gene: TRBJ2-1; v_gene: TRBV30; CDR3nt: TGTGCCTGGAGTGTATTATATGGTGAGCAGTTCTTC; CDR3aa: CAWSVLYGEQFF
d_gene: -; abundance: -; j_gene: TRBJ2-1; v_gene: TRBV24-1; CDR3nt: TGTGCCACCAGTGATTTAGGCGAGGTTAATGAGCAGTTCTTC; CDR3aa: CATSDLGEVNEQFF
d_gene: TRBD2; abundance: -; j_gene: TRBJ2-7; v_gene: TRBV29-1; CDR3nt: TGCAGCGTTGGCTGGGAACTAGCGGGGGCCTACGAGCAGTACTTC; CDR3aa: CSVGWELAGAYEQYF
d_gene: -; abundance: -; j_gene: TRBJ2-7; v_gene: TRBV20-1; CDR3nt: TGCAGTGCTAGGGAGGGGGGGGCCTACGAGCAGTACTTC; CDR3aa: CSAREGGAYEQYF
d_gene: TRBD1; abundance: -; j_gene: TRBJ1-1; v_gene: TRBV12-3/TRBV12-4; CDR3nt: TGTGCCAGCAGGCGCGGGACAGGGAAACTTGAAGCTTTCTTT; CDR3aa: CASRRGTGKLEAFF
d_gene: TRBD2; abundance: -; j_gene: TRBJ2-5; v_gene: TRBV11-2; CDR3nt: TGTGCCAGCAGCTCGTGGGGGGGAGTGCAGCAAGAGACCCAGTACTTC; CDR3aa: CASSSWGGVQQETQYF
d_gene: -; abundance: -; j_gene: TRBJ2-2; v_gene: TRBV12-3/TRBV12-4; CDR3nt: TGTGCCAGCAGGGATATAGGGTACACCGGGGAGCTGTTTTTT; CDR3aa: CASRDIGYTGELFF